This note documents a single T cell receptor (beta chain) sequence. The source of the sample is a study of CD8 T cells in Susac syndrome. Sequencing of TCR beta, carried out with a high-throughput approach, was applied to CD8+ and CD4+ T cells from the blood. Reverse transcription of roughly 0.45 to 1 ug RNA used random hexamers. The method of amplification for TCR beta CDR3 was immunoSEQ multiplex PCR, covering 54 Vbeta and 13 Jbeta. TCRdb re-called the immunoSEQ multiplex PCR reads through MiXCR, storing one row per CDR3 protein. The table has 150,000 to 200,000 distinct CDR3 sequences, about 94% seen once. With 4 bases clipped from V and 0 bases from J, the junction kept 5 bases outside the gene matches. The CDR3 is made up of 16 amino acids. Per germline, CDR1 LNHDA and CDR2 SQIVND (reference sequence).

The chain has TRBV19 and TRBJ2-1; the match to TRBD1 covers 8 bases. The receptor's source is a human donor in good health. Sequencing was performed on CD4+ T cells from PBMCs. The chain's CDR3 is CASSTHRGSSYNEQFF. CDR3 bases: TGTGCCAGTAGTACCCACAGGGGGAGCTCCTACAATGAGCAGTTCTTC. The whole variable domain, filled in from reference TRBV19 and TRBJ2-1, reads DGGITQSPKYLFRKEGQNVTLSCEQNLNHDAMYWYRQDPGQGLRLIYYSQIVNDFQKGDIAEGYSVSREKKESFPLTVTSAQKNPTAFYLCASSTHRGSSYNEQFFGPGTRLTVL.